The 10 T cell receptor beta chains reported below all come from one sample, sequenced in a study of identifying expanded T cells in peripheral blood. Using immunoSEQ multiplex PCR, the repertoire was profiled, and TCRdb retains in-frame clones only, with some absent. The sample contains about 130,000 clones, around nine tenths of which appear only once. The sequenced sample was blood. Receptors were obtained from a person aged 18 to 69 in good health.

The chain has TRBV5-1 and TRBJ2-1; 9 positions agree with TRBD2. The V gene end was trimmed by 7 bases and the J gene end by 5 bases; junction bases not matched to a gene: 10. Germline V CDR1 and CDR2: SGHRS, YFSETQ. This CDR3 has 15 amino acids. The CDR3 spells CASRVSGGTDNEQFF. CDR3 bases: TGCGCCAGCCGGGTTAGCGGGGGCACGGACAATGAGCAGTTCTTC.

This clone was recorded a few times. An end of the junction does not agree with germline; a read error may underlie this. The V call is TRBV7-9, the J call TRBJ1-4; the D gene is possibly TRBD1 (6 bases). Germline loops: CDR1 SEHNR, CDR2 FQNEAQ (reference sequence). CDR3 length equals 12 residues. Written as DNA, the CDR3 is TGTGCCAGCAGCTTAGCCAACAGGGAGTTGGTTTTT. It yields the protein CASSLANRELVF. Variable domain in full (rest from reference TRBV7-9 and TRBJ1-4): DTGVSQNPRHKITKRGQNVTFRCDPISEHNRLYWYRQTLGQGPEFLTYFQNEAQLEKSRLLSDRFSAERPKGSFSTLEIQRTEQGDSAMYLCASSLANRELVFGSGTQLSVL.

The rearrangement joins TRBV6-1 to TRBJ1-1, with TRBD1 as a possible D gene (6 bases). From germline, CDR1 is MNHNS and CDR2 SASEGT. V was shortened by 6 bases and J by 3 bases, with 14 bases between the two germline ends. The length of the CDR3 is 14 residues. In nucleotides, the CDR3 is TGTGCCAGCAGGAATGGGGGGCTTGACACTGAAGCTTTCTTT. Translation: CASRNGGLDTEAFF.

V and J are TRBV19 and TRBJ1-1; 12 bases are a match to TRBD1. After removal of 4 bases from V and 3 bases from J, the junction contained 3 bases not matched to a gene. The CDR3 sequence is 15 residues long. Germline CDR1 and CDR2: LNHDA and SQIVND (reference sequence). The CDR3 DNA follows: TGTGCCAGTAGTAGGGGACAGGGGGCTTACACTGAAGCTTTCTTT. Its protein is CASSRGQGAYTEAFF.

This clone showed up just once. The chain carries TRBV19 and TRBJ2-2; 9 bases match TRBD1. The CDR3 spans 16 residues. The V and J ends lost 2 bases and 1 base, in that order; junction bases with no gene match: 2. The germline gives CDR1 LNHDA, CDR2 SQIVND (reference sequence). Here the CDR3 reads CASSILGQGNTGELFF. Written as DNA, the CDR3 is TGTGCCAGTAGTATACTGGGACAGGGGAACACCGGGGAGCTGTTTTTT.

V gene TRBV2 combines with J gene TRBJ2-7; possible D gene TRBD2, 5 bases. The V end was cut by 6 bases, the J end by 0 bases, with 12 bases between. Germline V gene lookup returns CDR1 SNHLY and CDR2 FYNNEI. This CDR3 region has 14 residues. The CDR3 DNA sequence: TGTGCCAGCAGGAAAAATAGCGACTCCTACGAGCAGTACTTC. It translates to CASRKNSDSYEQYF.

CDR3 amino acids: CSGLSGTSHADTQYF. CDR3 bases: TGCAGCGGACTTTCCGGGACTAGCCACGCAGATACGCAGTATTTT. The chain has TRBV29-1 and TRBJ2-3, with 9 bases identical to TRBD2. The V segment lost 7 bases and the J segment 4 bases; nucleotides outside the gene matches: 12. The germline gives CDR1 SQVTM, CDR2 ANQGSEA. The CDR3 runs 15 residues.

The genes are TRBV9 and TRBJ2-1; TRBD2 aligns across 8 bases. J gave up 0 bases and V 3 bases, and 2 bases lay outside the gene matches. Germline V lookup: CDR1 SGDLS, CDR2 YYNGEE. The CDR3 contains 15 residues. This CDR3 is CASSGSGSSYNEQFF. The CDR3 DNA reads as TGTGCCAGCAGCGGGAGCGGGAGCTCCTACAATGAGCAGTTCTTC. Full variable domain (remainder filled in from reference TRBV9 and TRBJ2-1): DSGVTQTPKHLITATGQRVTLRCSPRSGDLSVYWYQQSLDQGLQFLIQYYNGEERAKGNILERFSAQQFPDLHSELNLSSLELGDSALYFCASSGSGSSYNEQFFGPGTRLTVL.

The chain employs TRBV5-6 and TRBJ1-1; D is perhaps TRBD1 (5 bases). V was pared by 0 bases and J by 4 bases, with 13 bases between. The CDR3 sequence is 15 residues long. The germline V gene encodes CDR1 SGHDT and CDR2 YYEEEE. CDR3 sequence reads: CASSLAYMGGTEAFF. CDR3 in DNA: TGTGCCAGCAGCTTGGCCTACATGGGGGGCACTGAAGCTTTCTTT.

J is TRBJ2-5 and V is TRBV28, with TRBD1 matching over 9 bases. This CDR3 contains 15 residues. V trimming: 7 bases; J trimming: 4 bases; junction bases outside the gene matches: 10. CDR1 MDHEN and CDR2 SYDVKM come from the germline V gene. CDR3 nucleotide sequence: TGTGCCAGCATCTCGGACAGGGGTGGCGGAGAGACCCAGTACTTC. Protein: CASISDRGGGETQYF.